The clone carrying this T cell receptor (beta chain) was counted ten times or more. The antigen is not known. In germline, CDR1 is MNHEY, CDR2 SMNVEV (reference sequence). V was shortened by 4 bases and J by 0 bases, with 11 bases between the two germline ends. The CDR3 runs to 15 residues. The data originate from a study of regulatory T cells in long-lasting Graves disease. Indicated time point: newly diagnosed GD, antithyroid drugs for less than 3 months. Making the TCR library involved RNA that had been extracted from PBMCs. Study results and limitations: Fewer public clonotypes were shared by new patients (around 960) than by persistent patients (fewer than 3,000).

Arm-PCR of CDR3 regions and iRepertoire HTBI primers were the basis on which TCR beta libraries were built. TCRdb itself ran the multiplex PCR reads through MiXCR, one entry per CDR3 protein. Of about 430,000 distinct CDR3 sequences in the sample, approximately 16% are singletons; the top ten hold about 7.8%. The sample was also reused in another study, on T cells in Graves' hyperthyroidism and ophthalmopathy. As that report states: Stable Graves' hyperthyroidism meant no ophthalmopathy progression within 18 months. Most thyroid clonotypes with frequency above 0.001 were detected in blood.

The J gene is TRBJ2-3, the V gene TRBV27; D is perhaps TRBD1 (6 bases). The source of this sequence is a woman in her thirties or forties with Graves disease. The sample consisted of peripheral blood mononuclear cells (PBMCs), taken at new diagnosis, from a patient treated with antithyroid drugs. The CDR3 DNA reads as TGTGCCAGCAGTTCCGGGACAACTAGCACAGATACGCAGTATTTT. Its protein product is CASSSGTTSTDTQYF.